The T cell receptor beta chain described here comes from a study of control samples from healthy donors and cancer patients. Here immunoSEQ multiplex PCR was the method, and the copy in TCRdb shows in-frame clones only, minus some. The data contain roughly 86,000 clones, approximately 90% of them singletons. Trimming removed 4 bases at V and 2 bases at J, with 12 bases between. This CDR3 spans 14 amino acids. From germline, CDR1 is SGHRS and CDR2 YFSETQ. The origin of this receptor is a woman under 30 in good health. The rearrangement links TRBV5-1 to TRBJ1-1; weak D call: TRBD1 (5 bases). Sequencing was performed on blood. DNA of the CDR3: TGCGCCAGCAGCGTTTTGGGGACCAACACTGAAGCTTTCTTT. Its protein product is CASSVLGTNTEAFF.